This T cell receptor (beta chain) appears in the sequencing data of a study of shared clonotypes between healthy human individuals. This clone was found a few times. No antigen is known for it. In the same sample, other DNA sequences code for this CDR3. Trimming removed 0 bases at V and 1 base at J, with 8 bases between. The CDR3 length is 15 residues. CDR1 is SGHRS and CDR2 is YFSETQ in the germline V gene. Points from the study as a whole: Relative to clonotypes present in all four donors, those not shared had lower generation probabilities. Rarefaction demonstrated incomplete sorted-subset sequencing despite large depth. Memory subsets generally showed lower estimated richness than naive subsets. The study drew on few donors, limiting represented genetic and exposure-history diversity.

TCRdb's copy holds only in-frame clones and misses some; the assay was immunoSEQ multiplex PCR. The profile shows about 1.1 million clones, 77% of them singletons. Source material: memory CD4+ T cells from PBMCs. Subset described: CD45RA-negative fraction. The origin of this receptor is a man aged 18-30 years in good health. Some clones in this sample may be carry-over from other donors' samples. The J gene is TRBJ1-5, the V gene TRBV5-1; TRBD1 might be the D (5 bases). The CDR3 loop is CASSLDGGSNQPQHF. The CDR3 DNA sequence: TGCGCCAGCAGCTTGGACGGGGGAAGCAATCAGCCCCAGCATTTT.